A single sample is the source of the 22 T cell receptor beta chains below, sequenced in a study of beta chain features in type 1 diabetes. Study-wide results and caveats: Among patients with Type 1 diabetes, TCRB CDR3s were moderately but significantly shorter in every one of the four CD4+ subsets.

No antigen has been assigned to these receptors. The whole isolated RNA underwent reverse transcription, so sequencing captured expressed TCRB transcripts. Profiling relied on immunoSEQ multiplex PCR, and the TCRdb table lists in-frame clones only, not all of them. The sample has around 600,000 clones, 9.5% to 15% seen once. The sequencing input was naive CD4+ T cells from blood. These receptors were obtained from a man aged 25-40 years with type 1 diabetes.

This clone has a handful of counts. J is TRBJ2-7 and V is TRBV28; unclear D gene. Germline V gives CDR1 MDHEN, CDR2 SYDVKM. The length of the CDR3 is 14 residues. Trimming left V 1 base short and J 0 bases short, with 7 bases between. The chain's CDR3 is CASSLLGLSYEQYF. CDR3 nucleotides: TGTGCCAGCAGTTTATTGGGTCTCTCCTACGAGCAGTACTTC.

The chain carries TRBV29-1 and TRBJ1-2, with D hard to call. V dropped 5 bases and J dropped 2 bases, with 12 bases sitting between them. Germline-derived CDR1 and CDR2 are SQVTM and ANQGSEA. The CDR3 is made up of 13 amino acids. CDR3 DNA: TGCAGCGTTAATGTCCGGTCGAACTATGGCTACACCTTC. Translation gives CSVNVRSNYGYTF.

The genes are TRBV6-1 and TRBJ2-5, with 7 bases lining up with TRBD2. The CDR3 has 13 amino acids. CDR1 is MNHNS, CDR2 SASEGT, per germline. Germline trimming cut 7 bases from V and 7 bases from J; bases unmatched to any gene: 9. The CDR3 spells CASTGEGMRTQYF. CDR3 sequence (DNA): TGTGCCAGCACCGGGGAGGGAATGAGGACCCAGTACTTC.

The V and J genes are TRBV18 and TRBJ1-5; D is unclear. The CDR3 is 12 residues long. Between the trimmed V and J ends, which lost 2 bases and 9 bases, there was a span of 8 bases. Germline CDR1 reads KGHSH; CDR2 reads LQKENI. CDR3 residues: CASSPSGLPQHF. CDR3 DNA sequence: TGTGCCAGCTCACCATCCGGCCTGCCCCAGCATTTT.

This clone was seen a few times. The chain is built from TRBV7-3 and TRBJ2-1; D is unclear. The V gene's germline CDR1 is SGHTA and CDR2 FQGTGA. V lost 0 bases to trimming and J lost 5 bases, with 5 bases between them. This CDR3 comprises 13 residues. CDR3 sequence: CASSLTRNNEQFF. The CDR3 nucleotides read TGTGCCAGCAGCTTAACTCGGAACAATGAGCAGTTCTTC.

The chain employs TRBV28 and TRBJ2-2; no clear D. V was trimmed by 3 bases and J by 6 bases, leaving 5 bases between them. The CDR3 has 12 residues. CDR1 is MDHEN and CDR2 is SYDVKM in the germline V gene. The CDR3 loop reads CASSFTAGELFF. The CDR3 DNA is TGTGCCAGCAGTTTTACCGCCGGGGAGCTGTTTTTT.

The chain links TRBV2 to TRBJ1-6, with D hard to call. The V gene's germline CDR1 is SNHLY and CDR2 FYNNEI. Deletions cut 0 bases from V and 8 bases from J, with 11 bases between. The CDR3 has 15 amino acids. CDR3 sequence: CASSEALGTYSPLHF. The CDR3 nucleotides are TGTGCCAGCAGTGAAGCGCTTGGTACCTATTCACCCCTCCACTTT. The entire variable domain, with the rest obtained from reference TRBV2 and TRBJ1-6, is as follows: EPEVTQTPSHQVTQMGQEVILRCVPISNHLYFYWYRQILGQKVEFLVSFYNNEISEKSEIFDDQFSVERPDGSNFTLKIRSTKLEDSAMYFCASSEALGTYSPLHFGNGTRLTVT.

The gene calls are TRBV7-9 and TRBJ2-7; 7 bases agree with TRBD1. The V gene end was trimmed by 8 bases and the J gene end by 2 bases; junction bases not matched to a gene: 6. The CDR3 is made up of 13 amino acids. Germline V gene lookup returns CDR1 SEHNR and CDR2 FQNEAQ (reference sequence). The CDR3: CASGMGQTYEQYF. CDR3 coding DNA: TGTGCCAGCGGGATGGGACAGACCTACGAGCAGTACTTC.

The chain joins TRBV6-6 to TRBJ1-1; tentative D call: TRBD1 (6 bases). The CDR3 loop spans 15 amino acids. Germline CDR1 and CDR2: MNHNY and SVGAGI (reference sequence). Trimming pared 3 bases from V and 4 bases from J, leaving 15 bases between. CDR3 nucleotides: TGTGCCAGCAGTTATCAAGGGGGGCGTCCCACTGAAGCTTTCTTT. It is translated as CASSYQGGRPTEAFF.

The chain employs TRBV7-8 and TRBJ1-6; tentatively, D is TRBD1 (5 bases). Germline values: CDR1 SGHVS, CDR2 FQNEAQ. Trimming took 0 bases from V and 7 from J, leaving 10 bases between them. The length of the CDR3 is 15 residues. CDR3: CASSLALQANSPLHF. The CDR3 bases are TGTGCCAGCAGCTTAGCATTACAGGCCAATTCACCCCTCCACTTT. The full variable domain, with the rest looked up from reference TRBV7-8 and TRBJ1-6, is GAGVSQSPRYKVAKRGQDVALRCDPISGHVSLFWYQQALGQGPEFLTYFQNEAQLDKSGLPSDRFFAERPEGSVSTLKIQRTQQEDSAVYLCASSLALQANSPLHFGNGTRLTVT.

V and J are TRBV4-3 and TRBJ1-2; D may be TRBD1 (5 bases). Trimming took 0 bases from V and 2 from J, leaving 13 bases between them. This CDR3 has 16 amino acids. Germline-derived CDR1 and CDR2 are LGHNA and YSLEER. In nucleotides, the CDR3 is TGCGCCAGCAGCCAAGAAGGGCAGGGACTAAACTATGGCTACACCTTC. It codes for CASSQEGQGLNYGYTF.

This clone came up a few times. The genes are TRBV25-1 and TRBJ1-6; no clear D gene. Trimming removed 5 bases at V and 3 bases at J, with 17 bases between. The germline V gene has CDR1 MGHDK and CDR2 SYGVNS. This CDR3 comprises 17 residues. DNA of the CDR3: TGTGCCAGCAGTAGCGGGAGCCTCCCCTACTATAATTCACCCCTCCACTTT. It translates to CASSSGSLPYYNSPLHF.

This clone was picked up a small number of times. V usage is TRBV7-9 and J usage is TRBJ2-2, with TRBD1 matching 10 bases. Losses at the gene ends were 4 bases for V and 6 bases for J; bases not matched to a gene: 11. There are 17 residues in the CDR3. From germline, CDR1 is SEHNR and CDR2 FQNEAQ (reference sequence). CDR3 coding DNA: TGTGCCAGCAGCTCCACGGACAGGGGGGAACGGGCCGGGGAGCTGTTTTTT. This encodes CASSSTDRGERAGELFF. Full variable domain (rest looked up from reference TRBV7-9 and TRBJ2-2): DTGVSQNPRHKITKRGQNVTFRCDPISEHNRLYWYRQTLGQGPEFLTYFQNEAQLEKSRLLSDRFSAERPKGSFSTLEIQRTEQGDSAMYLCASSSTDRGERAGELFFGEGSRLTVL.

This clone was seen more than once but under ten times. The chain joins TRBV11-2 to TRBJ1-2; 9 positions match TRBD1. The CDR3 covers 14 residues. Germline loops: CDR1 SGHAT, CDR2 FQNNGV. V was pared by 5 bases and J by 3 bases, with 4 bases of the junction left unmatched. This chain's CDR3 is CASSRRDRDYGYTF. The CDR3 region has the DNA TGTGCCAGCAGCCGCCGGGACAGGGACTATGGCTACACCTTC. The complete variable domain, with remaining parts taken from reference TRBV11-2 and TRBJ1-2, reads EAGVAQSPRYKIIEKRQSVAFWCNPISGHATLYWYQQILGQGPKLLIQFQNNGVVDDSQLPKDRFSAERLKGVDSTLKIQPAKLEDSAVYLCASSRRDRDYGYTFGSGTRLTVV.

A few counts support this clone. V gene TRBV6-6 combines with J gene TRBJ1-2; D not resolved. There are 15 residues in the CDR3. V shed 5 bases and J shed 3 bases, with 16 bases lying between them. Germline V gene lookup returns CDR1 MNHNY and CDR2 SVGAGI (reference sequence). CDR3 bases: TGTGCCAGCAGTCGGGAGACGACACCTTACTATGGCTACACCTTC. Translation: CASSRETTPYYGYTF.

This clone was counted only a few times. The chain links TRBV25-1 to TRBJ2-5; D call uncertain. The tail of the sequence fits TRBJ2-7 better, so the J call may be wrong. This CDR3 has 11 amino acids. Germline CDR1 MGHDK, CDR2 SYGVNS. The CDR3 DNA reads as TGTGCCAGCAGTGTGAATTACGAGCAGTACTTC. This translates into CASSVNYEQYF.

This clone was seen a few times. The chain couples TRBV11-2 to TRBJ2-3; 8 bases are shared with TRBD1. J gave up 6 bases and V 5 bases, and 7 bases lay outside the gene matches. The germline V gene encodes CDR1 SGHAT and CDR2 FQNNGV. The CDR3 sequence is 14 residues long. CDR3 in amino acids: CASSISTGADTQYF. The CDR3 nucleotides are TGTGCCAGCAGCATCTCGACAGGGGCGGATACGCAGTATTTT.

The chain recombines TRBV9 with TRBJ1-1, with unresolved D. Germline lookup yields CDR1 SGDLS and CDR2 YYNGEE. Trimming left V 0 bases short and J 0 bases short, with 9 bases between. This CDR3 has 15 residues. The CDR3 DNA is TGTGCCAGCAGCGTAGGGTGGCAGGTGAACACTGAAGCTTTCTTT. It encodes CASSVGWQVNTEAFF.

This clone turned up a few times. V usage is TRBV19 and J usage is TRBJ1-5, with 8 bases that match TRBD1. Germline loops: CDR1 LNHDA, CDR2 SQIVND (reference sequence). The junction had 9 bases not matched to a gene; V was cut back by 11 bases and J by 3 bases. This CDR3 is built from 14 residues. CDR3 sequence (DNA): TGTGCCGCTACGACAGGGGTCAACAATCAGCCCCAGCATTTT. Translated: CAATTGVNNQPQHF.

Details on this clone: The identical CDR3 is also encoded by other nucleotide sequences in the sample. V is TRBV7-9 and J is TRBJ1-3; 7 bases fit TRBD1. The V segment lost 4 bases and the J segment 0 bases; nucleotides outside the gene matches: 3. Germline V gene data show CDR1 as SEHNR and CDR2 as FQNEAQ (reference sequence). The CDR3 totals 15 residues. CDR3 sequence (DNA): TGTGCCAGCAGCTCGGGACAGTCCTCTGGAAACACCATATATTTT. Translated, it gives CASSSGQSSGNTIYF.

The genes are TRBV29-1 and TRBJ1-5, with D unresolved. The germline V gene encodes CDR1 SQVTM and CDR2 ANQGSEA. Trimming removed 4 bases from V and 9 bases from J, with 10 bases in between. CDR3 length: 11 residues. The CDR3 is CSVGDGRPQHF. In DNA form, the CDR3 reads TGCAGCGTTGGAGACGGGAGGCCCCAGCATTTT.

A few counts support this clone. The chain couples TRBV6-6 to TRBJ2-3; the D is unclear. Germline loops: CDR1 MNHNY, CDR2 SVGAGI (reference sequence). Trimming removed 5 bases at V and 2 bases at J, with 17 bases between. The CDR3 consists of 16 residues. CDR3 amino acids: CASSLGVASSTDTQYF. In nucleotides, the CDR3 is TGTGCCAGCAGTCTCGGAGTAGCCTCCTCCACAGATACGCAGTATTTT.